The 16 T cell receptor beta chains given below trace back to one sample, sequenced in a study of cytomegalovirus exposure and HLA in healthy donors. This PCR relied on a set of 60 Vbeta primers and 13 Jbeta primers. Repertoires were generated with immunoSEQ multiplex PCR, while TCRdb's copy carries only in-frame clones and drops some. The data hold 100,000 to 150,000 clones, with over 60% observed a single time. The specimen was PBMCs. These receptor sequences come from a man aged 50-60 years in good health and CMV-seronegative.

The gene calls are TRBV5-5 and TRBJ2-1; 9 bases are shared with TRBD1. This CDR3 has 16 amino acids. V shed 4 bases, J shed 6 bases, and the junction held 11 bases outside the gene matches. Germline CDR1 reads SGHKS; CDR2 reads YYEKEE (reference sequence). The CDR3: CASSPRQRDRVNEQFF. In nucleotides, the CDR3 is TGTGCCAGCAGCCCCCGCCAGAGGGACAGGGTCAATGAGCAGTTCTTC. Full variable domain (outside the CDR3, taken from reference TRBV5-5 and TRBJ2-1): DAGVTQSPTHLIKTRGQQVTLRCSPISGHKSVSWYQQVLGQGPQFIFQYYEKEERGRGNFPDRFSARQFPNYSSELNVNALLLGDSALYLCASSPRQRDRVNEQFFGPGTRLTVL.

The V call is TRBV6-4, the J call TRBJ1-6; TRBD1 matches 8 bases. The J segment lost 9 bases and the V segment lost 7 bases, leaving 8 bases of the junction unmatched. The CDR3 covers 14 residues. Germline-derived CDR1 and CDR2 are MRHNA and SNTAGT. The CDR3: CASNRTGKGSPLHF. As DNA, the CDR3 is TGTGCCAGCAACCGGACAGGGAAAGGTTCACCCCTCCACTTT.

The gene calls are TRBV29-1 and TRBJ2-1; perhaps TRBD1 as D (5 bases). There are 15 residues in the CDR3. Trimming took off 7 bases at V and 1 base at J, with 17 bases between the two ends. CDR1 SQVTM and CDR2 ANQGSEA come from the germline V gene. CDR3 residues: CSALDWAGSYNEQFF. The DNA for the CDR3 is TGCAGCGCCCTAGATTGGGCAGGGTCCTACAATGAGCAGTTCTTC.

This clone has just one count. The chain couples TRBV10-3 to TRBJ2-5; the match to TRBD1 covers 9 bases. Germline V lookup: CDR1 ENHRY, CDR2 SYGVKD. Losses at the gene ends were 2 bases for V and 0 bases for J; bases not matched to a gene: 10. The CDR3 loop spans 18 amino acids. DNA of the CDR3: TGTGCCATCAGTGAGCCCGAGGGGGGACAGGGAAACCAAGAGACCCAGTACTTC. Its translation is CAISEPEGGQGNQETQYF.

The chain uses TRBV6-7 and TRBJ1-1, with 9 bases matching TRBD1. TRBV6-7 is identified as an open reading frame with a role that is uncertain. Trimming cost V 11 bases and J 2 bases; bases outside gene matches: 9. The CDR3 is 14 amino acids. The CDR3 bases are TGTGCCTCATGGTCGGGACAGGGAAACACTGAAGCTTTCTTT. Protein: CASWSGQGNTEAFF.

The rearrangement links TRBV27 to TRBJ1-4; D not certain. V was pared by 3 bases and J by 1 base, with 15 bases between. CDR1 and CDR2 (germline): MNHEY, SMNVEV (reference sequence). The CDR3 spans 17 residues. The CDR3 DNA reads TGTGCCAGCAGTTTCGCGTGGGAGACGGGAACTAATGAAAAACTGTTTTTT. Translation: CASSFAWETGTNEKLFF.

This clone was detected a few times. CDR3 nucleotides: TGCGCCAGCAGCTTGGATGGGGAGGTCACTGAAGCTTTCTTT. Translated: CASSLDGEVTEAFF. The chain has TRBV5-1 and TRBJ1-1, with D hard to call. V was pared by 0 bases and J by 4 bases, with 10 bases between. The CDR3 consists of 14 residues. In germline, CDR1 is SGHRS, CDR2 YFSETQ.

V is TRBV6-5 and J is TRBJ2-1, with D possibly matching TRBD2 (5 bases). The CDR3 contains 11 residues. Trimming cost V 11 bases and J 12 bases, with 17 bases left between them. CDR1 is MNHEY, CDR2 SVGAGI, per germline. CDR3 sequence: CAAGESLRQFF. The CDR3, as DNA: TGTGCCGCCGGGGAGAGTTTAAGGCAGTTCTTC.

A note on this clone: An end of the junction differs from the germline gene, which may be a read error. The chain combines TRBV7-9 with TRBJ1-1; no clear D gene. The germline V gene encodes CDR1 SEHNR and CDR2 FQNEAQ (reference sequence). This CDR3 region has 13 residues. The chain's CDR3 is CSSSLGMNTEAFF. DNA of the CDR3: TGTTCCAGCAGCTTAGGTATGAACACTGAAGCTTTCTTT.

The chain is built from TRBV7-2 and TRBJ1-1; D not certain. CDR3 length equals 12 residues. V lost 5 bases and J lost 6, with 10 bases in between. Germline CDR1 is SGHTA and CDR2 is FQGNSA. The CDR3 protein is CASSPLAPEAFF. The DNA for the CDR3 is TGTGCCAGCAGCCCGTTGGCTCCTGAAGCTTTCTTT.

This chain connects TRBV5-1 to TRBJ2-1; possible D gene TRBD2, 6 bases. The CDR3 spans 13 residues. The germline CDR1 and CDR2 sequences are SGHRS and YFSETQ. The germline V and J ends were trimmed by 9 bases and 10 bases, with 20 bases remaining between them. The CDR3 is CATSWRGGREQFF. CDR3 DNA sequence: TGCGCCACCTCGTGGAGGGGAGGCCGGGAGCAGTTCTTC.

This clone was recorded only once. As DNA, the CDR3 is TGTGCCAGCAGTCTGGAGGGGTTCTGGCTAAAATTGGACGAGCAGTACTTC. The encoded protein is CASSLEGFWLKLDEQYF. This chain joins TRBV2 and TRBJ2-5; weak D call: TRBD2 (6 bases). Near its end, the DNA agrees better with TRBJ2-7, so the J call may be wrong. The germline CDR1 and CDR2 sequences are SNHLY and FYNNEI. The CDR3 runs to 17 residues.

There are a few counts of this clone. The chain recombines TRBV7-9 with TRBJ2-5, with D unresolved. Trimming stripped 4 bases from V and 7 bases from J, with 13 bases between. CDR1 is SEHNR and CDR2 is FQNEAQ in the germline V gene (reference sequence). This CDR3 is built from 13 residues. CDR3 DNA sequence: TGTGCCAGCAGCTCGCAAAGCTTCGGGACCCAGTACTTC. Residues: CASSSQSFGTQYF.

The chain employs TRBV6-5 and TRBJ2-2; D is perhaps TRBD2 (5 bases). V was pared by 1 base and J by 4 bases, with 7 bases between. The CDR3 has 14 amino acids. In germline, CDR1 is MNHEY, CDR2 SVGAGI. CDR3 sequence (DNA): TGTGCCAGCAGTTACTTCCGGGGCACCGGGGAGCTGTTTTTT. This codes for CASSYFRGTGELFF.

The gene calls are TRBV10-3 and TRBJ2-3; 12 bases are a match to TRBD2. This CDR3 has 19 residues. CDR1 is ENHRY, CDR2 SYGVKD, per germline. Trimming at V came to 0 bases and at J to 1 base, leaving 8 bases not matched to a gene. This CDR3 reads CAISESWATSGGRTDTQYF. For the CDR3, the DNA is TGTGCCATCAGTGAGTCGTGGGCGACTAGCGGGGGCCGCACAGATACGCAGTATTTT.

As to this clone: At the DNA level, this CDR3 is encoded by other sequences in the same sample as well. The V call is TRBV6-1, the J call TRBJ1-5, with 10 bases identical to TRBD1. With V trimmed by 6 bases and J by 2 bases, 1 base remained unmatched. The CDR3 extends over 14 amino acids. Germline CDR1 reads MNHNS; CDR2 reads SASEGT. The CDR3 sequence: CASSGTGGNQPQHF. Written as DNA, the CDR3 is TGTGCCAGCAGCGGGACAGGGGGCAATCAGCCCCAGCATTTT.